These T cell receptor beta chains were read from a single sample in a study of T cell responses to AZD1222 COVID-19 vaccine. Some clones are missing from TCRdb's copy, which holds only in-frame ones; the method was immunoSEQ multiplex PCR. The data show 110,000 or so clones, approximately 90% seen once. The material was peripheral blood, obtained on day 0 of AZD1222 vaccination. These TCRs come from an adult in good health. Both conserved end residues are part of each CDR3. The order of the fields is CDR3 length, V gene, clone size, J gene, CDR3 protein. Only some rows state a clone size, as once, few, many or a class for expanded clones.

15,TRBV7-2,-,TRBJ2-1,CASSLSGGGVNEQFF
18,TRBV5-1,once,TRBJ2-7,CASSFIRYRQALFYEQYF
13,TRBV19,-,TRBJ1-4,CASSRPTGEKLFF
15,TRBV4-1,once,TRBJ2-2,CASSPRERGPGELFF
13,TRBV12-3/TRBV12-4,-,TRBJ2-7,CASRLAGGGEQYF
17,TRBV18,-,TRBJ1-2,CASSPPSPGTLNYGYTF
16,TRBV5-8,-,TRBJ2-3,CASSPTGQGDTDTQYF
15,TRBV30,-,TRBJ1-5,CAWGNRDRVFQPQHF
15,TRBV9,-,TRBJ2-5,CASSAGGYGEETQYF
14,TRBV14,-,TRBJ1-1,CASSRDRGVTEAFF
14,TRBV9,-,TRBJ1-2,CASSHTNPKDGYTF
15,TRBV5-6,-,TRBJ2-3,CASNSRGLSTDTQYF
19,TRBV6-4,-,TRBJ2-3,CASSDPFPSGGPARDTQYF